One sample yielded the 14 T cell receptor beta chains listed below, sequenced in a study of T cell responses to AZD1222 COVID-19 vaccine. Method: immunoSEQ multiplex PCR; TCRdb's copy keeps in-frame clones and lacks some. The sample has 150,000 or so clones, about nine tenths seen once. This material consisted of peripheral blood, taken 28 days after the second AZD1222 dose. The receptors were sampled from an adult who received the AZD1222 COVID-19 vaccine.

This rearrangement joins TRBV25-1 to TRBJ2-2; TRBD1 aligns across 8 bases. Germline V gives CDR1 MGHDK, CDR2 SYGVNS. The CDR3 is 14 residues long. Trimming took 7 bases from V and 2 from J; bases not matched to a gene: 3. The CDR3 protein is CASKDRGNTGELFF. The DNA for the CDR3 is TGTGCCAGCAAAGACAGGGGTAACACCGGGGAGCTGTTTTTT.

The chain couples TRBV19 to TRBJ2-1, with 10 bases matching TRBD2. CDR3 length: 16 amino acids. V shed 10 bases and J 10 bases; nucleotides not matched to a gene: 19. CDR1 and CDR2 (germline): LNHDA, SQIVND (reference sequence). CDR3 DNA sequence: TGTGCCACTAAACTAACCCTAGCGGGAGTGAAAAGGGAGCAGTTCTTC. Amino acid sequence: CATKLTLAGVKREQFF.

The chain has TRBV4-2 and TRBJ1-1; 8 bases agree with TRBD1. J gave up 4 bases and V 4 bases, and 8 bases lay outside the gene matches. Germline V gene data show CDR1 as LGHNA and CDR2 as YNFKEQ. The CDR3 is 15 amino acids. The CDR3 is CASSRPGQGGTEAFF. The CDR3 bases are TGTGCCAGCAGCCGGCCTGGACAGGGTGGCACTGAAGCTTTCTTT.

The V and J genes are TRBV6-2 or TRBV6-3 and TRBJ1-1; maybe TRBD1 (6 bases). CDR3 length: 17 residues. Germline loops: CDR1 MNHEY, CDR2 SVGEGT. The V and J ends lost 4 bases and 4 bases respectively, with 22 bases between them. The chain's CDR3 is CASSFGYTYRESTEAFF. Written as DNA, the CDR3 is TGTGCCAGCAGTTTTGGGTACACGTACAGGGAATCCACTGAAGCTTTCTTT.

The genes are TRBV6-1 and TRBJ2-3; D is possibly TRBD1 or TRBD2 (6 bases each). CDR1 and CDR2 (germline): MNHNS, SASEGT. The CDR3 runs to 14 residues. Trimming shortened V by 4 bases and J by 3 bases, and 11 bases separated the two germline ends. The CDR3 DNA reads TGTGCCAGCAGTGTTGGGGGGCGGACAGATACGCAGTATTTT. The encoded protein is CASSVGGRTDTQYF.

The CDR3 sequence is CASSTTVGQPQHF. The CDR3 DNA follows: TGTGCCAGCAGCACCACGGTAGGTCAGCCCCAGCATTTT. This chain uses TRBV7-2 with TRBJ1-5; the D is unclear. From germline, CDR1 is SGHTA and CDR2 FQGNSA. The V and J ends lost 5 bases and 6 bases respectively, with 11 bases between them. The CDR3 is 13 amino acids.

The chain couples TRBV9 to TRBJ2-2; weak D call: TRBD1 (5 bases). The CDR3 runs 14 residues. Trimming pared 4 bases from V and 7 bases from J, leaving 14 bases between. Germline V gene data show CDR1 as SGDLS and CDR2 as YYNGEE. The CDR3 sequence: CASSRSRVHGELFF. The CDR3 DNA follows: TGTGCCAGCAGCCGGAGCAGGGTTCACGGGGAGCTGTTTTTT.

Remarks on this clone: No conserved phenylalanine or tryptophan is present at the end of the CDR3, so a read error is the likely explanation. It is unclear where the CDR3 begins or ends on the DNA, so no DNA is shown, and the CDR3 is as TCRdb lists it. V usage is TRBV5-8 and J usage is TRBJ2-7; TRBD2, the table's D call, was not compared with the DNA. The CDR3 is 10 amino acids long, termini counted. Germline CDR1 is SGHTS and CDR2 is YDEGEE. The CDR3 sequence: CASYLARRGS.

The chain couples TRBV9 to TRBJ2-7, with unresolved D. The V end was cut by 0 bases, the J end by 6 bases, with 13 bases between. Germline assignment: CDR1 SGDLS and CDR2 YYNGEE. The CDR3 spans 14 residues. The CDR3 loop reads CASSVDRVSGEQYF. The CDR3 nucleotides read TGTGCCAGCAGCGTAGATAGGGTGTCCGGCGAGCAGTACTTC.

This chain uses TRBV11-2 with TRBJ2-1, with a weak D call TRBD2 (5 bases). Germline CDR1 reads SGHAT; CDR2 reads FQNNGV. The CDR3 runs 15 residues. With 1 base removed from V and 0 bases from J, the gap between germline ends came to 7 bases. CDR3 sequence: CASSLVAGSYNEQFF. In DNA, the CDR3 is TGTGCCAGCAGCTTAGTCGCGGGCTCCTACAATGAGCAGTTCTTC.

This clone was seen a handful of times. V gene TRBV5-1 combines with J gene TRBJ2-7, with D unresolved. Germline V CDR1 and CDR2: SGHRS, YFSETQ. The germline V and J ends were trimmed by 2 bases and 3 bases, with 15 bases remaining between them. The CDR3 extends over 15 amino acids. CDR3 DNA sequence: TGCGCCAGCAGCTTTTTACACTACTTAGACTACGAGCAGTACTTC. Protein product: CASSFLHYLDYEQYF.

This rearrangement joins TRBV19 to TRBJ2-1; D gene uncertain. The ends were cut back, 3 bases at V and 1 base at J, with 10 bases in the middle. This CDR3 comprises 15 residues. Germline-derived CDR1 and CDR2 are LNHDA and SQIVND (reference sequence). This chain's CDR3 is CASSIEAVSYNEQFF. Here the CDR3 DNA reads TGTGCCAGTAGTATTGAGGCGGTTTCCTACAATGAGCAGTTCTTC.

The rearrangement joins TRBV7-9 to TRBJ2-2; D remains ambiguous. The germline V gene has CDR1 SEHNR and CDR2 FQNEAQ (reference sequence). Trimming took off 5 bases at V and 5 bases at J, with 9 bases between the two ends. The CDR3 loop spans 13 amino acids. The CDR3, as DNA: TGTGCCAGCAGCCAACGGCGGACCGGGGAGCTGTTTTTT. This sequence encodes CASSQRRTGELFF.

The rearrangement joins TRBV19 to TRBJ1-1; 8 positions agree with TRBD1. The CDR3 contains 14 residues. V shed 10 bases and J 3 bases; nucleotides not matched to a gene: 10. In germline, CDR1 is LNHDA, CDR2 SQIVND (reference sequence). This chain's CDR3 is CATTGGYADTEAFF. CDR3 bases: TGTGCCACAACAGGGGGTTACGCGGACACTGAAGCTTTCTTT.